Below, one TCR beta chain is given with its context. This record comes from a study of T cell changes during pregnancy in multiple sclerosis. TCRdb's copy holds only in-frame clones and misses some; the assay was immunoSEQ multiplex PCR. The repertoire includes 40,000 or so clones, 91% of them detected once, and 5% to 6.5% sits in the top ten. The V end was cut by 2 bases, the J end by 10 bases, with 21 bases between. This CDR3 comprises 16 residues. Germline CDR1 LNHDA, CDR2 SQIVND (reference sequence). The sequence was collected from a female donor with multiple sclerosis, enrolled in a pregnancy study. The specimen was CD8+ T cells from peripheral blood mononuclear cells, collected in the second trimester of pregnancy. This sequence joins TRBV19 and TRBJ2-1; tentative D call: TRBD2 (6 bases). CDR3 in DNA: TGTGCCAGTAGTATAATGGGACTCGACCTAATCAGGGAGCAGTTCTTC. Its protein product is CASSIMGLDLIREQFF.